This T cell receptor (beta chain) was retrieved from a study of T cell clusters in autoimmune cytopenias. TRB rearrangements were amplified by touch-down multiplex PCR with mixed TRB-A/B primers. TCRdb reprocessed the multiplex PCR reads; each CDR3 protein has one entry and no DNA is given. Here the sample table reports over 2,000 distinct CDR3 sequences. To note about this clonotype: The antigen remains undetermined.

The CDR3 has 14 amino acids. Germline lookup yields CDR1 SGHDN and CDR2 FVKESK. Study-wide points: TRB repertoire shifts in secondary cytopenia and chronic lymphocytic leukemia mostly reflected lymphoma, not autoimmunity. The T cell clusters were defined only in silico, without experimental functional validation.

Tens of thousands of genome equivalents of blood DNA were amplified for TRB. The sequenced material came from peripheral blood. The source is a human donor with an autoimmune cytopenia or autoimmune hepatitis (not recorded which). The rearrangement links TRBV14 to TRBJ2-3; with no DNA, the TCRdb D assignment of TRBD2 cannot be verified. This CDR3 reads CASSTTSGGAGQYF.